A selection of T cell receptor beta chains follows, all from one sample in a study of shared clonotypes between healthy human individuals. Clones were sequenced by immunoSEQ multiplex PCR, and TCRdb holds only the in-frame ones, with some missing. This table has about 560,000 clones, roughly four fifths appearing once. The source material was PBMCs. The origin of the receptors is a woman between 35 and 50 years old in good health. Some clones in this sample may be carry-over from other donors' samples. CDR3s include the opening cysteine and the closing phenylalanine or tryptophan. Each record gives: clone size, D gene, V gene, J gene, CDR3 DNA, CDR3 protein. The D gene is left open where the match is weak. The size of a clone is reported for some rows only, either as once, few or many, or as a class for expanded clones.

NA	NA	TRBV18	TRBJ1-1	TGTGCCAGCTCACCACCGAAGGGGGTGGGGATGAACACTGAAGCTTTCTTT	CASSPPKGVGMNTEAFF
NA	TRBD2	TRBV7-3	TRBJ2-1	TGTGCCAGCAGCTCACCCGGGACTAGCGGGAGTTTTTCCTACAATGAGCAGTTCTTC	CASSSPGTSGSFSYNEQFF
NA	TRBD1	TRBV28	TRBJ1-6	TGTGCCAGCGTTAGCCCCCTTCCCGAGACAGGGATGTATAATTCACCCCTCCACTTT	CASVSPLPETGMYNSPLHF
NA	TRBD2	TRBV5-1	TRBJ2-7	TGCGCCAGCAGCGACTGGACTAGCGGGAGATCTGTGCAGTACTTC	CASSDWTSGRSVQYF
NA	NA	TRBV11-3	TRBJ2-7	TGTGCCAGCAGCTTGGGGGCGGGACGCAGGCAGTACTTC	CASSLGAGRRQYF
NA	TRBD1	TRBV5-8	TRBJ1-5	TGTGCCAGCAGCAGGACAGGAAATAGCAATCAGCCCCAGCATTTT	CASSRTGNSNQPQHF
NA	NA	TRBV6-5	TRBJ1-2	TGTGCCAGCAGTCAGACGGCTGACTATGGCTACACCTTC	CASSQTADYGYTF
NA	NA	TRBV5-1	TRBJ2-1	TGCGCCAGCAGCTTGTTCGTGGCAGGGTTCGGCTCCTACAATGAGCAGTTCTTC	CASSLFVAGFGSYNEQFF
medium-sized	NA	TRBV7-9	TRBJ2-5	TGTGCCAGCAGCTTAGCGATCGAGACCCAGTACTTC	CASSLAIETQYF
NA	NA	TRBV18	TRBJ2-1	TGTGCCAGCTCACCACCGATGCGGGCGGCGGATGAGCAGTTCTTC	CASSPPMRAADEQFF
NA	NA	TRBV5-1	TRBJ2-1	TGCGCCAGCAGCTTGGTACGTTACAATGAGCAGTTCTTC	CASSLVRYNEQFF
NA	TRBD2	TRBV6-6	TRBJ2-3	TGTGCCAGCAGTACTAGCGGGAGTGCAGATACGCAGTATTTT	CASSTSGSADTQYF
once	NA	TRBV28	TRBJ2-3	TGTGCCAGCAGTTTATATACGGCAGGGGGCACAGATACGCAGTATTTT	CASSLYTAGGTDTQYF
NA	NA	TRBV15	TRBJ2-7	TGTGCCACCAGCAGAGGCCCCCTAGAGCCCCGGAGGGGCTACGAGCAGTACTTC	CATSRGPLEPRRGYEQYF
NA	NA	TRBV18	TRBJ2-7	TGTGCCAGCTCACCACAGGGGAGTTCCTACGAGCAGTACTTC	CASSPQGSSYEQYF
NA	NA	TRBV4-1	TRBJ1-1	TGCGCCAGCAGCCAAGGTAGGGCCCGGGGTTATACTGAAGCTTTCTTT	CASSQGRARGYTEAFF
NA	TRBD1	TRBV7-2	TRBJ2-3	TGTGCCAGCAGCCCGGACAGGGGCACAGATACGCAGTATTTT	CASSPDRGTDTQYF
few	NA	TRBV5-1	TRBJ1-1	TGCGCCAGCAGCTTCACCAGCATCAACACTGAAGCTTTCTTT	CASSFTSINTEAFF
once	TRBD2	TRBV6-1	TRBJ2-7	TGTGCCAGCAGTGCCGGGACTAGCGGGATGTACGAGCAGTACTTC	CASSAGTSGMYEQYF
NA	NA	TRBV7-3	TRBJ2-7	TGTGCCAGCAGCTTCGACCCGATCTACGAGCAGTACTTC	CASSFDPIYEQYF
NA	NA	TRBV5-1	TRBJ2-7	TGCGCCAGCAGCTTGGGGACCCCTAAGATCTACGAGCAGTACTTC	CASSLGTPKIYEQYF
NA	NA	TRBV20-1	TRBJ2-5	TGCAGTGCTAGTTTCAAAGAGACCCAGTACTTC	CSASFKETQYF
once	TRBD2	TRBV5-1	TRBJ2-5	TGCGCCAGCAGGACTAGCGGGAGGGCCTTTGAGACCCAGTACTTC	CASRTSGRAFETQYF
NA	NA	TRBV5-1	TRBJ2-1	TGCGCCAGCAGCCCACCCGACCCGCACAAACAGTTCTTC	CASSPPDPHKQFF
NA	NA	TRBV5-8	TRBJ2-3	TGTGCCAGCAGCCTAAGGGTTGCCACAGATACGCAGTATTTT	CASSLRVATDTQYF
NA	NA	TRBV6-5	TRBJ2-1	TGTGCCAGCAGTTACTCGGGACTTCGTGACAATGAGCAGTTCTTC	CASSYSGLRDNEQFF
NA	TRBD2	TRBV29-1	TRBJ2-7	TGCAGCGCCCGCGGGACTAGCGGCTACGAGCAGTACTTC	CSARGTSGYEQYF
NA	NA	TRBV7-8	TRBJ2-7	TGTGCCAGCAGCTTAGTCAATTACGAGCAGTACTTC	CASSLVNYEQYF
NA	NA	TRBV7-6	TRBJ1-4	TGTGCCAGCAGCTTAGCTGGGGGCTCCGCAACTAATGAAAAACTGTTTTTT	CASSLAGGSATNEKLFF
NA	NA	TRBV7-2	TRBJ1-4	TGTGCCAGCAGCCCCATGGGGGGGGTGGCGGAGGAACTGTTTTTT	CASSPMGGVAEELFF
NA	TRBD1	TRBV7-2	TRBJ2-3	TGTGCCAGCAGCTTAGCCGGACAGGGGGCTGTAGCAGATACGCAGTATTTT	CASSLAGQGAVADTQYF
NA	NA	TRBV9	TRBJ1-4	TGTGCCAGCAGCCCGGGGGGCAATAATGAAAAACTGTTTTTT	CASSPGGNNEKLFF
NA	TRBD1	TRBV5-6	TRBJ2-5	TGTGCCAGCAGCTATTTACAGGGGGCCTTGGGCAAAGAGACCCAGTACTTC	CASSYLQGALGKETQYF
NA	NA	TRBV7-2	TRBJ2-6	TGTGCCAGCAGCTCGAGCTCTGGGGCCAACGTCCTGACTTTC	CASSSSSGANVLTF
once	TRBD2	TRBV28	TRBJ2-7	TGTGCCAGCAGTACGCAGCGGGAGGGCGACTACGAGCAGTACTTC	CASSTQREGDYEQYF
NA	NA	TRBV6-1	TRBJ2-3	TGTGCCAGCAGTGAAACTCAACGCACAGATACGCAGTATTTT	CASSETQRTDTQYF
NA	NA	TRBV10-3	TRBJ2-2	TGTGCCATCAGTGAGTCGAGAGGGACCGCGAACACCGGGGAGCTGTTTTTT	CAISESRGTANTGELFF
NA	TRBD1	TRBV14	TRBJ1-2	TGTGCCAGCAGCCAAGGACAGGGGTACGGCTACACCTTC	CASSQGQGYGYTF
NA	NA	TRBV11-2	TRBJ2-1	TGTGCCAGCAGCCTCGGACGGGACAATGAGCAGTTCTTC	CASSLGRDNEQFF
NA	TRBD1	TRBV28	TRBJ1-6	TGTGCCAGCAGTAGGGGGACAGGGGGAAGCTCACCCCTCCACTTT	CASSRGTGGSSPLHF
NA	NA	TRBV28	TRBJ1-1	TGTGCCAGCAGAGAACGCATCCGAGCTTTCTTT	CASRERIRAFF
many	TRBD1	TRBV30	TRBJ1-1	TGTGCCTGCCCGGGACAGGGGGACACTGAAGCTTTCTTT	CACPGQGDTEAFF
NA	NA	TRBV9	TRBJ2-5	TGTGCCAGCAGCGTGCTTGCAGGGGGACTAGAGGGCCGAGAGACCCAGTACTTC	CASSVLAGGLEGRETQYF
once	NA	TRBV12-2	TRBJ1-1	NA	CASRFWAEGTEAFF
NA	TRBD2	TRBV5-6	TRBJ2-1	TGTGCCAGCAGCTTGATGTTGTTAGCGGGCTCCTACAATGAGCAGTTCTTC	CASSLMLLAGSYNEQFF
few	NA	TRBV7-2	TRBJ2-7	TGTGCCAGCAGCTTATCGGTCGGGTCCTCCTACGAGCAGTACTTC	CASSLSVGSSYEQYF
few	TRBD2	TRBV4-3	TRBJ2-1	TGCGCCAGCAGCCAAGCGGGACTAGCGGGAGGGGTGCAGTTCTTC	CASSQAGLAGGVQFF
many	TRBD2	TRBV30	TRBJ2-1	TGTGCCTGGAGTGATAGCGGGAGGAGTCCCAATGAGCAGTTCTTC	CAWSDSGRSPNEQFF
NA	NA	TRBV21-1	TRBJ1-2	TGTGCCAGCAGCAAACCGGCAAATAATGGCTACACCTTC	CASSKPANNGYTF
NA	TRBD1	TRBV30	TRBJ1-5	TGTGCCTGGGCCTCAGGGGGCGATCAGCCCCAGCATTTT	CAWASGGDQPQHF
NA	NA	TRBV5-1	TRBJ2-1	TGCGCCAGCAGCTTGGGTTTCGGAGCCCTCTCCTACAATGAGCAGTTCTTC	CASSLGFGALSYNEQFF
NA	NA	TRBV14	TRBJ1-2	TGTGCCAGCAGTAACCGGGGTCAACGGAACTATGGCTACACCTTC	CASSNRGQRNYGYTF
NA	NA	TRBV6-6	TRBJ2-7	TGTGCCAGCAGTTACGGTGTCTACGAGCAGTACTTC	CASSYGVYEQYF
NA	NA	TRBV7-6	TRBJ1-2	TGTGCCAGCAGCTTACGTGGGGGGGACGGCTACACCTTC	CASSLRGGDGYTF
NA	NA	TRBV28	TRBJ1-2	TGTGCCAGCAGTTCGACAAACTACTATGGCTACACCTTC	CASSSTNYYGYTF